What follows are 5 T cell receptor beta chains derived from one specimen sequenced in a study of OX40 agonist ivuxolimab in advanced cancers. Libraries were prepared by immunoSEQ multiplex PCR; TCRdb keeps only in-frame clonotypes and omits some of them. The top ten hold 0.31% of the sample, which has over 150,000 clones, approximately 94% seen once. This sample comprised CD4+ or CD8+ T cells sorted from blood, obtained in a trial of the OX40 agonist ivuxolimab. The receptors stem from an adult with an advanced solid tumor such as melanoma, head and neck, liver or kidney cancer.

This chain links TRBV18 with TRBJ1-1; tentatively, D is TRBD1 (6 bases). The CDR3 totals 15 residues. Trimming shortened V by 5 bases and J by 1 base, and 14 bases separated the two germline ends. CDR1 KGHSH and CDR2 LQKENI come from the germline V gene. The DNA of the CDR3 is TGTGCCAGCTCATTAAGGGGGGGGCCGAACACTGAAGCTTTCTTT. Translating it yields CASSLRGGPNTEAFF.

This clone has just one count. The chain carries TRBV6-5 and TRBJ2-5; D gene uncertain. Per the germline V gene, CDR1 is MNHEY and CDR2 is SVGAGI. V dropped 6 bases and J dropped 0 bases, with 5 bases sitting between them. There are 12 residues in the CDR3. The CDR3 reads CASSQYQETQYF. The CDR3, as DNA: TGTGCCAGCAGCCAGTACCAAGAGACCCAGTACTTC.

The chain's CDR3 is CASNLAGLSLNTGELFF. The CDR3 DNA reads TGTGCCAGCAACCTCGCAGGCCTGTCCCTGAACACCGGGGAGCTGTTTTTT. V is TRBV28 and J is TRBJ2-2; D is uncertain. Trimming shortened V by 7 bases and J by 1 base, and 19 bases separated the two germline ends. Germline lookup yields CDR1 MDHEN and CDR2 SYDVKM. The CDR3 totals 17 residues.

The J gene is TRBJ1-1, the V gene TRBV9, with a weak D call TRBD1 (5 bases). The CDR3 runs to 15 residues. CDR1 and CDR2 (germline): SGDLS, YYNGEE. V was trimmed by 4 bases and J by 0 bases, leaving 13 bases between them. The CDR3 here is CASSSGGLLNTEAFF. DNA of the CDR3: TGTGCCAGCAGCTCGGGGGGACTCCTGAACACTGAAGCTTTCTTT. The variable domain in full, completed from reference TRBV9 and TRBJ1-1, reads DSGVTQTPKHLITATGQRVTLRCSPRSGDLSVYWYQQSLDQGLQFLIQYYNGEERAKGNILERFSAQQFPDLHSELNLSSLELGDSALYFCASSSGGLLNTEAFFGQGTRLTVV.

V usage is TRBV19 and J usage is TRBJ1-4; weak D call: TRBD1 (5 bases). The CDR3 spans 18 residues. Per the germline V gene, CDR1 is LNHDA and CDR2 is SQIVND (reference sequence). V shed 4 bases and J shed 3 bases, with 21 bases lying between them. CDR3 DNA sequence: TGTGCCAGTAGTAGCCGATACCTCCTCGCGACAGCTAATGAAAAACTGTTTTTT. It yields the protein CASSSRYLLATANEKLFF.